These T cell receptor beta chains were read from a single sample in a study of blood T cell repertoires in COVID-19. Clones were sequenced by immunoSEQ multiplex PCR, and TCRdb holds only the in-frame ones, with some missing. The profile shows hundreds of thousands of clones, about nine tenths of them singletons. The sequencing input was peripheral blood. These receptors came from a man aged 55 to 70 who had recovered from COVID-19. Both conserved end residues are part of each CDR3. A D gene is named only where the DNA matches it firmly. Clone size is stated in some rows and not others, as once, few, many or a class when expanded.

clone_size,v_call,j_call,d_call,cdr3_nt,cdr3_aa
.,TRBV24-1,TRBJ2-3,TRBD1,TGTGCCACCAGTGATGTATTAGGGGGCGAGTCAGATACGCAGTATTTT,CATSDVLGGESDTQYF
.,TRBV7-9,TRBJ2-7,TRBD1,TGTGCCAGCAGCGGAGACAGGGAATGGTCCTACGAGCAGTACTTC,CASSGDREWSYEQYF
few,TRBV5-5,TRBJ1-1,TRBD1,TGTGCCAGCAGCCCCGGACAGGGGAACACTGAAGCTTTCTTT,CASSPGQGNTEAFF
.,TRBV27,TRBJ2-7,TRBD1,TGTGCCAGCTCCCGGGACAGGGAATACGAGCAGTACTTC,CASSRDREYEQYF
.,TRBV11-2,TRBJ2-2,.,TGTGCCAGCCATAGAGGAAACACCGGGGAGCTGTTTTTT,CASHRGNTGELFF
.,TRBV18,TRBJ1-6,TRBD1,TGTGCCAGCTCACCACCCGACAGGGCCCGGGGTAATTCACCCCTCCACTTT,CASSPPDRARGNSPLHF
.,TRBV7-7,TRBJ2-2,TRBD2,TGTGCCAGCAGCTTGACTCGCGGGGGGGCCGGCACCGGGGAGCTGTTTTTT,CASSLTRGGAGTGELFF
.,TRBV4-3,TRBJ2-7,TRBD1,TGCGCCAGCAGCCAGGGATTGGACAGGGTCCCCTACGAGCAGTACTTC,CASSQGLDRVPYEQYF
.,TRBV4-1,TRBJ2-3,.,TGCGCCAGCAGCCTTAGGGACATAGCCACAGATACGCAGTATTTT,CASSLRDIATDTQYF
.,TRBV13,TRBJ2-2,TRBD1,TGTGCCAGCAGCAATACAGGGGGCGGGGAGCTGTTTTTT,CASSNTGGGELFF
.,TRBV11-3,TRBJ2-1,TRBD2,TGTGCCAGCAGCCTACGGACTAGCATGAGGAATGAGCAGTTCTTC,CASSLRTSMRNEQFF
.,TRBV6-5,TRBJ1-1,.,TGTGCCACCGCCAGGGGTCCTGAAGCTTTCTTT,CATARGPEAFF
.,TRBV19,TRBJ1-5,.,TGTGCCAGCCAGCGGAGGGGAGGGTCTCAGCCCCAGCATTTT,CASQRRGGSQPQHF